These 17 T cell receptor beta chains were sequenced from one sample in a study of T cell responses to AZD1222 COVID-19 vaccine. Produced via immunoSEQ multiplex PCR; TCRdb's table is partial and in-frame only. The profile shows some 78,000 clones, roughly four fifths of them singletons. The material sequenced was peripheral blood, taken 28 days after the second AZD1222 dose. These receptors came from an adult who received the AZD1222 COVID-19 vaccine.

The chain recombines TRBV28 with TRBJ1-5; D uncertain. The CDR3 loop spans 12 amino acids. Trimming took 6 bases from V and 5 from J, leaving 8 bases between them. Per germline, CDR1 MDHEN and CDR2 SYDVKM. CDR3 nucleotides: TGTGCCAGCAGAAGGTGGGATCAGCCCCAGCATTTT. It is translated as CASRRWDQPQHF.

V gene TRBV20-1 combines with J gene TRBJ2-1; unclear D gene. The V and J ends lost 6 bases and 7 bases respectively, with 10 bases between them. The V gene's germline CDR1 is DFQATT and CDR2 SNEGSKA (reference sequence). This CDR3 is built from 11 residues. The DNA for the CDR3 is TGCAGTGCCGAGACCCGGAATGAGCAGTTCTTC. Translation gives CSAETRNEQFF.

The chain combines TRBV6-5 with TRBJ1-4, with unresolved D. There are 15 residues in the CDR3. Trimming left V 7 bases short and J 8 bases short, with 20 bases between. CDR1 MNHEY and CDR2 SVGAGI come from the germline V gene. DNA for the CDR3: TGTGCCAGCACCTTCCCCCGGGGTGAAGGCGAAAAACTGTTTTTT. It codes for CASTFPRGEGEKLFF.

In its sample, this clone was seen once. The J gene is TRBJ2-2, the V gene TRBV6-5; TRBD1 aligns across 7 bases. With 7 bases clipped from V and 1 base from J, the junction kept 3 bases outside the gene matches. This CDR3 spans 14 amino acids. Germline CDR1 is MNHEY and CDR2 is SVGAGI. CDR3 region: CASMGDRNTGELFF. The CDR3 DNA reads TGTGCCAGCATGGGGGACAGGAACACCGGGGAGCTGTTTTTT.

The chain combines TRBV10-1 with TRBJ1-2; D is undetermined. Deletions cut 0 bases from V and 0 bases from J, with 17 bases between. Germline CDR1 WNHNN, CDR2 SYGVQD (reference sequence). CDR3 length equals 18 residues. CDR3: CASSESDPRFGANYGYTF. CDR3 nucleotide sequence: TGCGCCAGCAGTGAGTCGGACCCTCGCTTTGGAGCTAACTATGGCTACACCTTC.

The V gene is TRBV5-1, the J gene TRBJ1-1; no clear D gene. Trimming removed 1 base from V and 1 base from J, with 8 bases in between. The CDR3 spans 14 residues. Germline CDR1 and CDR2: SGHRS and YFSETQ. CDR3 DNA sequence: TGCGCCAGCAGCTTGCCCACCGGGAACACTGAAGCTTTCTTT. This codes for CASSLPTGNTEAFF.

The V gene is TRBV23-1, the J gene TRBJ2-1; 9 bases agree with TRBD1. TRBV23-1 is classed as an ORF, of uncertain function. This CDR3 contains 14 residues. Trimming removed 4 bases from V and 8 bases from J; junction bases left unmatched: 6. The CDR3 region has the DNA TGCGCCAGCAGTCTTACGGACAGGGGATATGAGCAGTTCTTC. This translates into CASSLTDRGYEQFF.

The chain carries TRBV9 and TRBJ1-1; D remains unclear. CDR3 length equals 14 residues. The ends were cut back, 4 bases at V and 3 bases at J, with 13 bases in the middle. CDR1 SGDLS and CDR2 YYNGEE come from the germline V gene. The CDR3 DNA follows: TGTGCCAGCAGCTCAGTAGGACGGGACACTGAAGCTTTCTTT. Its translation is CASSSVGRDTEAFF.

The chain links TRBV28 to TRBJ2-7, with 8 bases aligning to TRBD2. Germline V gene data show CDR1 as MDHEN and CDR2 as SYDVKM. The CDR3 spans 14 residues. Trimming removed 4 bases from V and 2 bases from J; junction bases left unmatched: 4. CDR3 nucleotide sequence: TGTGCCAGCAGTTCCCCGGGACTAGCCTACGAGCAGTACTTC. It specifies CASSSPGLAYEQYF. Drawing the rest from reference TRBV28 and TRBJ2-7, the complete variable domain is DVKVTQSSRYLVKRTGEKVFLECVQDMDHENMFWYRQDPGLGLRLIYFSYDVKMKEKGDIPEGYSVSREKKERFSLILESASTNQTSMYLCASSSPGLAYEQYFGPGTRLTVT.

The CDR3 DNA sequence: TGTGCCAGCAGTTTATTTCTGGGGTCGGCCGAGCAGTACTTC. Protein sequence: CASSLFLGSAEQYF. The chain links TRBV28 to TRBJ2-7, with unresolved D. CDR1 and CDR2 (germline): MDHEN, SYDVKM. The CDR3 runs to 14 residues. With 1 base removed from V and 6 bases from J, the gap between germline ends came to 13 bases.

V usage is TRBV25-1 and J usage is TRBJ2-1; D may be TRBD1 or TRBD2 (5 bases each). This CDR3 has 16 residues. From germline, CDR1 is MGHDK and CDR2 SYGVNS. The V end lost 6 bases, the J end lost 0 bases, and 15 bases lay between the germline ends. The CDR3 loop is CASRGESSSSYNEQFF. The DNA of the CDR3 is TGTGCCAGCAGGGGGGAATCAAGCAGCTCCTACAATGAGCAGTTCTTC.

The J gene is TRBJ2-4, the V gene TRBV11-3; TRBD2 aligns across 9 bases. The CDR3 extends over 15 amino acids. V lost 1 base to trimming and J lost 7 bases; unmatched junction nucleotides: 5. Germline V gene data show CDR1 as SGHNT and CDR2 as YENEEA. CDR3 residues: CASSLGSGGFNIQYF. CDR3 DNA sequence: TGTGCCAGCAGCTTAGGTAGCGGGGGCTTTAACATTCAGTACTTC.

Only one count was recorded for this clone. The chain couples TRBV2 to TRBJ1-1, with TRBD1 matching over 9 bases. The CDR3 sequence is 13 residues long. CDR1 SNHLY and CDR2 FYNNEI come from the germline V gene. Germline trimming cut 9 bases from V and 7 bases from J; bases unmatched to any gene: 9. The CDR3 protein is CARGGTGLVEAFF. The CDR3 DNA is TGTGCCAGGGGGGGGACAGGGCTGGTTGAAGCTTTCTTT. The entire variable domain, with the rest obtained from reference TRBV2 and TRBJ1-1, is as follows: EPEVTQTPSHQVTQMGQEVILRCVPISNHLYFYWYRQILGQKVEFLVSFYNNEISEKSEIFDDQFSVERPDGSNFTLKIRSTKLEDSAMYFCARGGTGLVEAFFGQGTRLTVV.

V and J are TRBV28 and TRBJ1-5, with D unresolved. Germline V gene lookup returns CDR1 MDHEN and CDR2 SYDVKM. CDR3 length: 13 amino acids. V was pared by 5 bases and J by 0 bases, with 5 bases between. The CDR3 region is CASSPGSNQPQHF. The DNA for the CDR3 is TGTGCCAGCAGTCCGGGTAGCAATCAGCCCCAGCATTTT.

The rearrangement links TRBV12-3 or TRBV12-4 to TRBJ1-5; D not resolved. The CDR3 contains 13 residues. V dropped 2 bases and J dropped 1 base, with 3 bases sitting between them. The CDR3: CASSLNSNQPQHF. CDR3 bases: TGTGCCAGCAGTTTAAACAGCAATCAGCCCCAGCATTTT.

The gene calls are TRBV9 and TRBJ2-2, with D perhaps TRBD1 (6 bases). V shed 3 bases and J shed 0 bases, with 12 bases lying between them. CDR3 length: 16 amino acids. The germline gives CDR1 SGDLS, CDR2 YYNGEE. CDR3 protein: CASSAWGLPNTGELFF. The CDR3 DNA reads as TGTGCCAGCAGCGCGTGGGGGCTGCCGAACACCGGGGAGCTGTTTTTT.

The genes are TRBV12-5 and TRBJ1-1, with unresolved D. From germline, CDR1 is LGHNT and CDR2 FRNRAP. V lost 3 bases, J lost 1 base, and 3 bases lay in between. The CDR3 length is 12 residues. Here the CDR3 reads CASGFSNTEAFF. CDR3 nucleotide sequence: TGTGCTAGTGGTTTCTCGAACACTGAAGCTTTCTTT.